This TCR beta chain derives from a study of T cell changes during pregnancy in multiple sclerosis. V dropped 0 bases and J dropped 5 bases, with 17 bases sitting between them. Germline V gene data show CDR1 as SGDLS and CDR2 as YYNGEE. The CDR3 has 16 amino acids. The assay was immunoSEQ multiplex PCR, and TCRdb's table has in-frame clones only and misses some. The data show 70,000 to 90,000 clones, 80% to 95% seen once. The rearrangement joins TRBV9 to TRBJ2-5, with D maybe TRBD2 (5 bases). Specimen: peripheral blood, collected in the second trimester of pregnancy. This clonotype was obtained from a female donor in good health, enrolled as a control in a pregnancy study. DNA of the CDR3: TGTGCCAGCAGCGTAGAGGGTTCGGGGTCGTGGGAGACCCAGTACTTC. Protein: CASSVEGSGSWETQYF.